The 20 T cell receptor beta chains below come from one sample, sequenced in a study of T cell responses to AZD1222 COVID-19 vaccine (TCRdb year 2021). The time point label of this sample denotes: baseline before first vaccination. Libraries were built with the immunoSEQ multiplex PCR assay. TCRdb carries this immuneACCESS record with in-frame sequences only. Its versions omit some clonotypes, under half of them owing to an unresolved V gene in the studies checked, with the rest unexplained. The sample table records roughly 100,000 clones; 89% of these occur just once. Of the sample, more than 1.5% falls within the top ten clones. This specimen was peripheral blood, taken on day 0 of AZD1222 vaccination. These receptors all come from an adult in good health.

The chain combines TRBV5-8 with TRBJ1-1; D uncertain. The V gene's germline CDR1 is SGHTS and CDR2 YDEGEE. Trimming removed 2 bases from V and 6 bases from J, with 8 bases in between. This CDR3 has 12 amino acids. CDR3: CASSLVRPEAFF. The DNA of the CDR3 is TGTGCCAGCAGCTTAGTTCGGCCTGAAGCTTTCTTT.

This chain links TRBV2 with TRBJ1-2; D may be TRBD1 (6 bases). Trimming removed 5 bases from V and 9 bases from J, with 22 bases in between. Germline CDR1 reads SNHLY; CDR2 reads FYNNEI. The length of the CDR3 is 15 residues. CDR3 DNA: TGTGCCAGCAGTCTTAACAGGGAAACCCCCCGGAGCTACACCTTC. It is translated as CASSLNRETPRSYTF.

The gene calls are TRBV2 and TRBJ2-5; D is uncertain. This CDR3 spans 13 amino acids. The germline V and J ends were trimmed by 3 bases and 4 bases, with 9 bases remaining between them. The V gene's germline CDR1 is SNHLY and CDR2 FYNNEI. The CDR3 spells CASSDVDGETQYF. The CDR3 nucleotides read TGTGCCAGCAGTGATGTGGATGGAGAGACCCAGTACTTC.

The chain carries TRBV6-1 and TRBJ1-2; D is ambiguous. Between the trimmed V and J ends, which lost 3 bases and 6 bases, there was a span of 20 bases. The CDR3 contains 16 residues. Looked up from germline, CDR1 is MNHNS and CDR2 is SASEGT. CDR3 loop: CASSELNPGLWDGYTF. CDR3 nucleotides: TGTGCCAGCAGTGAGCTAAACCCGGGGTTATGGGATGGCTACACCTTC.

The rearrangement joins TRBV7-2 to TRBJ1-1, with a tentative D call TRBD1 (5 bases). This CDR3 contains 14 residues. V was trimmed by 3 bases and J by 1 base, leaving 9 bases between them. The germline V gene has CDR1 SGHTA and CDR2 FQGNSA. CDR3 bases: TGTGCCAGCAGCTTCTCAGGGACGAACACTGAAGCTTTCTTT. Residues: CASSFSGTNTEAFF.

The rearrangement uses TRBV9 and TRBJ1-6; the D gene is possibly TRBD1 (5 bases). This CDR3 contains 15 residues. Germline V gene lookup returns CDR1 SGDLS and CDR2 YYNGEE. V was clipped by 0 bases and J by 5 bases, with 9 bases between them. This CDR3 is CASSVDGGNNSPLHF. DNA for the CDR3: TGTGCCAGCAGCGTAGATGGGGGAAATAATTCACCCCTCCACTTT.

J is TRBJ1-2 and V is TRBV30; 10 nucleotides align to TRBD1. The V and J ends lost 3 bases and 5 bases, in that order; junction bases with no gene match: 9. CDR1 is GTSNPN, CDR2 SVGIG, per germline (reference sequence). This CDR3 contains 15 residues. The CDR3 sequence is CAWREGDRGEYGYTF. CDR3 in DNA: TGTGCCTGGAGAGAGGGGGACAGGGGCGAGTATGGCTACACCTTC. Together with reference TRBV30 and TRBJ1-2, the CDR3 gives the full variable domain: SQTIHQWPATLVQPVGSPLSLECTVEGTSNPNLYWYRQAAGRGLQLLFYSVGIGQISSEVPQNLSASRPQDRQFILSSKKLLLSDSGFYLCAWREGDRGEYGYTFGSGTRLTVV.

The genes are TRBV9 and TRBJ1-5; D is perhaps TRBD1 (6 bases). Trimming removed 3 bases at V and 0 bases at J, with 10 bases between. Germline assignment: CDR1 SGDLS and CDR2 YYNGEE. The CDR3 sequence is 15 residues long. CDR3 sequence (DNA): TGTGCCAGCAGCGCTGGGACACTTAGCAATCAGCCCCAGCATTTT. This encodes CASSAGTLSNQPQHF.

This clone has just one count. The chain is built from TRBV5-1 and TRBJ2-5, with 7 bases fitting TRBD2. The J segment lost 5 bases and the V segment lost 3 bases, leaving 4 bases of the junction unmatched. Germline CDR1 reads SGHRS; CDR2 reads YFSETQ. This CDR3 region has 13 residues. The CDR3 DNA sequence: TGCGCCAGCAGCTACGGGGGGTGGGAGACCCAGTACTTC. This codes for CASSYGGWETQYF.

The V gene is TRBV10-1, the J gene TRBJ2-7; D ambiguous. Trimming took off 3 bases at V and 4 bases at J, with 16 bases between the two ends. The CDR3 has 15 amino acids. Germline V CDR1 and CDR2: WNHNN, SYGVQD (reference sequence). The CDR3 DNA reads TGCGCCAGCAGTGATGGGGTGGGTTCTCCTTACGAGCAGTACTTC. It specifies CASSDGVGSPYEQYF.

The chain combines TRBV5-1 with TRBJ2-7, with 11 bases identical to TRBD1. This CDR3 is built from 17 residues. Unmatched junction bases numbered 11, after V lost 3 bases and J lost 3 bases. The germline V gene encodes CDR1 SGHRS and CDR2 YFSETQ. As DNA, the CDR3 is TGCGCCAGCAGCTATGGACAGGGGGCCCTCGACGGCTACGAGCAGTACTTC. Its translation: CASSYGQGALDGYEQYF.

This chain connects TRBV30 to TRBJ1-4; D gene uncertain. The CDR3 contains 13 residues. Germline V gene lookup returns CDR1 GTSNPN and CDR2 SVGIG (reference sequence). V was shortened by 0 bases and J by 8 bases, with 10 bases between the two germline ends. CDR3 nucleotides: TGTGCCTGGAGTGTACGTCCTCAAGAAAAACTGTTTTTT. Translated, it gives CAWSVRPQEKLFF.

This clone showed up just once. The chain is built from TRBV15 and TRBJ2-3, with 11 positions matching TRBD2. CDR3 length equals 17 residues. Germline CDR1 is LNHNV and CDR2 is YYDKDF (reference sequence). Germline trimming cut 2 bases from V and 1 base from J; bases unmatched to any gene: 5. CDR3 amino acids: CATSRKPLAGGTDTQYF. The CDR3 bases are TGTGCCACCAGCAGAAAACCACTAGCGGGGGGCACAGATACGCAGTATTTT. Full variable domain (outside the CDR3, taken from reference TRBV15 and TRBJ2-3): DAMVIQNPRYQVTQFGKPVTLSCSQTLNHNVMYWYQQKSSQAPKLLFHYYDKDFNNEADTPDNFQSRRPNTSFCFLDIRSPGLGDTAMYLCATSRKPLAGGTDTQYFGPGTRLTVL.

The V gene is TRBV7-3, the J gene TRBJ1-4; 8 bases fit TRBD1. J lost 0 bases, V lost 5 bases, and 8 bases had no gene match. Germline lookup yields CDR1 SGHTA and CDR2 FQGTGA. The CDR3 runs to 17 residues. CDR3 in amino acids: CASSPRQGTPTNEKLFF. The CDR3 region has the DNA TGTGCCAGCAGCCCGAGACAGGGGACCCCAACTAATGAAAAACTGTTTTTT.

The V call is TRBV28, the J call TRBJ1-3; D is uncertain. The germline V gene encodes CDR1 MDHEN and CDR2 SYDVKM. The CDR3 length is 12 residues. V lost 3 bases and J lost 5, with 5 bases in between. The DNA for the CDR3 is TGTGCCAGCAGTTTTAATAGAAACACCATATATTTT. Translation gives CASSFNRNTIYF.

This sequence joins TRBV18 and TRBJ1-6; D ambiguous. Germline lookup yields CDR1 KGHSH and CDR2 LQKENI. Trimming cost V 3 bases and J 9 bases, with 15 bases left between them. CDR3 length: 15 amino acids. The CDR3: CASSPVAAQASPLHF. CDR3 in DNA: TGTGCCAGCTCACCGGTGGCAGCACAAGCTTCACCCCTCCACTTT.

The gene calls are TRBV6-5 and TRBJ2-7, with a tentative D call TRBD2 (5 bases). V lost 0 bases and J 4 bases, leaving 13 bases between the germline ends. Germline V lookup: CDR1 MNHEY, CDR2 SVGAGI. The CDR3 length is 15 residues. CDR3 protein: CASSYSLSSGYEQYF. CDR3 bases: TGTGCCAGCAGTTACTCTCTCAGCTCGGGGTACGAGCAGTACTTC.

V and J are TRBV9 and TRBJ1-1, with D unresolved. V was trimmed by 0 bases and J by 2 bases, leaving 5 bases between them. CDR1 and CDR2 (germline): SGDLS, YYNGEE. The CDR3 loop spans 13 amino acids. The CDR3, as DNA: TGTGCCAGCAGCGTAGCTCTCAACACTGAAGCTTTCTTT. Protein product: CASSVALNTEAFF.

The chain recombines TRBV30 with TRBJ2-1, with TRBD1 as a possible D gene (6 bases). The CDR3 is made up of 17 amino acids. Germline lookup yields CDR1 GTSNPN and CDR2 SVGIG (reference sequence). Deletions cut 3 bases from V and 0 bases from J, with 18 bases between. The CDR3 region has the DNA TGTGCCTGGAGGCAACAACCAGGCAGGGGCTCCTACAATGAGCAGTTCTTC. Translating gives CAWRQQPGRGSYNEQFF.

This clone has a single count. V and J are TRBV7-2 and TRBJ1-1; TRBD1 is a possible D gene (5 bases). This CDR3 is built from 12 residues. Trimming cost V 1 base and J 11 bases, with 11 bases left between them. The V gene's germline CDR1 is SGHTA and CDR2 FQGNSA. The CDR3 sequence is CASSLVGGTAFF. In DNA form, the CDR3 reads TGTGCCAGCAGCTTAGTCGGGGGGACCGCTTTCTTT.